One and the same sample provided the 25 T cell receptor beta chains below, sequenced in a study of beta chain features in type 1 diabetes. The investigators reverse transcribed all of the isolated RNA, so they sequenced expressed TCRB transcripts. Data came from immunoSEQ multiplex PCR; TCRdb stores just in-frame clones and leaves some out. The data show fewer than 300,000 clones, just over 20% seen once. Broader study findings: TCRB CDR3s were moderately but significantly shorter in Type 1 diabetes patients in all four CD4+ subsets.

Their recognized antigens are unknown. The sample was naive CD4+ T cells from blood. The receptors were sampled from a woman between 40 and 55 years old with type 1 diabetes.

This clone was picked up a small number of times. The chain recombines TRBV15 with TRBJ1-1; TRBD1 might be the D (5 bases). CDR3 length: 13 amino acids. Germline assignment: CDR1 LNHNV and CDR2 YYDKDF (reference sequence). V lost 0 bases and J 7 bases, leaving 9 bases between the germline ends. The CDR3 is CATSRDKGHEAFF. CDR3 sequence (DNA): TGTGCCACCAGCAGAGATAAGGGGCATGAAGCTTTCTTT.

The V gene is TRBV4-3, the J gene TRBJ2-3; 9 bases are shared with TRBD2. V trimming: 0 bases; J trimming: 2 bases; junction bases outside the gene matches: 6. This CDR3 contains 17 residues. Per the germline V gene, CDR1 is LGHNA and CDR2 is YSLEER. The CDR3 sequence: CASSQDTTSGATDTQYF. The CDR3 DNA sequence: TGCGCCAGCAGCCAAGATACGACTAGCGGAGCCACAGATACGCAGTATTTT.

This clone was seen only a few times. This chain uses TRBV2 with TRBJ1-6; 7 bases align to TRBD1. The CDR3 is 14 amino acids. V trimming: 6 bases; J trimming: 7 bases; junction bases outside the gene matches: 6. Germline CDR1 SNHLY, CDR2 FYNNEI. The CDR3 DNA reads TGTGCCAGCAGGGGACAGACGCCCAATTCACCCCTCCACTTT. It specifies CASRGQTPNSPLHF.

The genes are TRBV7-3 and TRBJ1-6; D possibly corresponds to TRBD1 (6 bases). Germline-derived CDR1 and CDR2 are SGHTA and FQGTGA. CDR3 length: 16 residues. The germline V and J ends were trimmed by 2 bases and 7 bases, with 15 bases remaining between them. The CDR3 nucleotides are TGTGCCAGCAGCTTAGGCAGGGGTGGATCGAATTCACCCCTCCACTTT. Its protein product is CASSLGRGGSNSPLHF.

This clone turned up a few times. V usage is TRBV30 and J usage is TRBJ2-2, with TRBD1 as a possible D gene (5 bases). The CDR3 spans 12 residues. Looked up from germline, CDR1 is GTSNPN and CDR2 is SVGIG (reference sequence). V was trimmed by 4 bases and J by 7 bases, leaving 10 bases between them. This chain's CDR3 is CAWTGQGGELFF. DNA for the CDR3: TGTGCCTGGACAGGGCAGGGCGGGGAGCTGTTTTTT. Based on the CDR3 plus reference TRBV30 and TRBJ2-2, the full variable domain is SQTIHQWPATLVQPVGSPLSLECTVEGTSNPNLYWYRQAAGRGLQLLFYSVGIGQISSEVPQNLSASRPQDRQFILSSKKLLLSDSGFYLCAWTGQGGELFFGEGSRLTVL.

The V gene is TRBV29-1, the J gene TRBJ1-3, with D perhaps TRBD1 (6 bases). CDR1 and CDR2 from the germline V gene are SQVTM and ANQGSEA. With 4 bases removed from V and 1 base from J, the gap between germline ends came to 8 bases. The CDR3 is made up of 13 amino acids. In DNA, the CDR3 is TGCAGCGTTGCCAGGGGATCTGGAAACACCATATATTTT. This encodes CSVARGSGNTIYF.

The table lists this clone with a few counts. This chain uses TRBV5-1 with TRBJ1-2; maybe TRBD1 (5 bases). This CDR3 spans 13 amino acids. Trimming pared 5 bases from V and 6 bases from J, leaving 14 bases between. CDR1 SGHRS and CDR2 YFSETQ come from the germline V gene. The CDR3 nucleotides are TGCGCCAGCAGTCCGACCTGGGGCAATGGCTACACCTTC. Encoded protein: CASSPTWGNGYTF.

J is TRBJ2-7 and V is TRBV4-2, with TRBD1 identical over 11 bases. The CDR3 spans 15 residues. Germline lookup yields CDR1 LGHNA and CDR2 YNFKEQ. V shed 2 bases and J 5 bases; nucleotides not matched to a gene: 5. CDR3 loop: CASSQRDRGVHEQYF. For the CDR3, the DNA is TGTGCCAGCAGCCAAAGGGACAGGGGGGTCCACGAGCAGTACTTC.

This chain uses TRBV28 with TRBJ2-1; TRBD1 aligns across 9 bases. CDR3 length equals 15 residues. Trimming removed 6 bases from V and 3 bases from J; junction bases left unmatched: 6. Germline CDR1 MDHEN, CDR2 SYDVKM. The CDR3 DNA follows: TGTGCCAGCAGCCCCCCGGGACAGGGCTACAATGAGCAGTTCTTC. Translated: CASSPPGQGYNEQFF.

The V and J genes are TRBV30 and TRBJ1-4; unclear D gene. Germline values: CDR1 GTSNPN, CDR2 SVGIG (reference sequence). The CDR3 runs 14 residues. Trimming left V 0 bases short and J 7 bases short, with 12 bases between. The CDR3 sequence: CAWSVGLAGEKLFF. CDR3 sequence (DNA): TGTGCCTGGAGTGTAGGCCTCGCGGGTGAAAAACTGTTTTTT.

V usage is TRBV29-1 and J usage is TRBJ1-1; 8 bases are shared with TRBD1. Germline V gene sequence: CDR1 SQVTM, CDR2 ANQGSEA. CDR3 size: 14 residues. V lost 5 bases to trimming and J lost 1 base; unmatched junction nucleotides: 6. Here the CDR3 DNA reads TGCAGCGTTCAGTCGGGGACAGGGAACACTGAAGCTTTCTTT. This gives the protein CSVQSGTGNTEAFF.

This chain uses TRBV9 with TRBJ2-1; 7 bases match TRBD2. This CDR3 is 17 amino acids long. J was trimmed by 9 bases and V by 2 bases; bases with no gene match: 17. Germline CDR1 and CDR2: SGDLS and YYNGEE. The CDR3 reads CASSVGYERGGVSEQFF. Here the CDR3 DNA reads TGTGCCAGCAGCGTGGGGTATGAGCGGGGCGGAGTAAGTGAGCAGTTCTTC.

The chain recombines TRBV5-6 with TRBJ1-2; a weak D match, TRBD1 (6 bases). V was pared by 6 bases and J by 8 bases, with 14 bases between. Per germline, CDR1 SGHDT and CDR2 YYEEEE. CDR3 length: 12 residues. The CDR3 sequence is CASTHRVRGYTF. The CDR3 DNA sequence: TGTGCCAGCACCCACAGGGTGCGGGGCTACACCTTC.

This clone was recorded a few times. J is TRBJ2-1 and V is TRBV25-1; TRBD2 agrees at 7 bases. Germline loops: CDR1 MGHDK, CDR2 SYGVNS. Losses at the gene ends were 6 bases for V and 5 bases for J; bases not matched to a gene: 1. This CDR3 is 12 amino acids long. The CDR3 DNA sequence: TGTGCCAGCAGGCGGGGGAACAATGAGCAGTTCTTC. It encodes CASRRGNNEQFF.

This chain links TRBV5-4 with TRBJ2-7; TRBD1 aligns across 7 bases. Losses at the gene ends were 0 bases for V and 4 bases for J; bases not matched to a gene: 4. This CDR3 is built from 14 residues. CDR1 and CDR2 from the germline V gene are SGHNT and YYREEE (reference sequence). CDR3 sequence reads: CASSLEQGLYEQYF. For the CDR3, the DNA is TGTGCCAGCAGCTTGGAACAGGGGCTTTACGAGCAGTACTTC.

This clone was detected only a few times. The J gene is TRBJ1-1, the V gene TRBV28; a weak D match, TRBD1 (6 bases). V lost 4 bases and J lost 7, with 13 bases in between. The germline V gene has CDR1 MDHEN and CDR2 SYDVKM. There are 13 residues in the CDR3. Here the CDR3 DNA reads TGTGCCAGCAGTTCCTTACAGGGCGGTGAAGCTTTCTTT. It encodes CASSSLQGGEAFF. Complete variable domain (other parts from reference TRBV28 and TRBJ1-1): DVKVTQSSRYLVKRTGEKVFLECVQDMDHENMFWYRQDPGLGLRLIYFSYDVKMKEKGDIPEGYSVSREKKERFSLILESASTNQTSMYLCASSSLQGGEAFFGQGTRLTVV.

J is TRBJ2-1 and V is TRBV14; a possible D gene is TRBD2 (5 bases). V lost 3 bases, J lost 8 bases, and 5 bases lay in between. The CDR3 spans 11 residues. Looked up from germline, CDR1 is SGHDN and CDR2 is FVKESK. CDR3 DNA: TGTGCCAGCAGCCACGGGGATGAGCAGTTCTTC. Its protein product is CASSHGDEQFF.

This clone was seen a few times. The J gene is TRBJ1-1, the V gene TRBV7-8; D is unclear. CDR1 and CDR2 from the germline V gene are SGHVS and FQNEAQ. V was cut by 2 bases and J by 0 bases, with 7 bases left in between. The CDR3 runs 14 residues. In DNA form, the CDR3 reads TGTGCCAGCAGCTTAAGTACACTGAACACTGAAGCTTTCTTT. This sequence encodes CASSLSTLNTEAFF.

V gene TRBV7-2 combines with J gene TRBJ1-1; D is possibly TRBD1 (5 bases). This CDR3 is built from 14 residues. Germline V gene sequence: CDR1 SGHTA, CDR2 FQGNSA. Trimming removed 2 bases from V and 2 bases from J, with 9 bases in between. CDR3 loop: CASSLQGPNTEAFF. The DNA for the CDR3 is TGTGCCAGCAGCTTACAGGGCCCCAACACTGAAGCTTTCTTT.

The CDR3 bases are TGTGCCAGCAGTCCTGGGAGGGACGGGACTGAAGCTTTCTTT. Protein: CASSPGRDGTEAFF. The chain is built from TRBV6-5 and TRBJ1-1; maybe TRBD1 (5 bases). The germline V gene has CDR1 MNHEY and CDR2 SVGAGI. The V end was cut by 5 bases, the J end by 5 bases, with 15 bases between. This CDR3 region has 14 residues.

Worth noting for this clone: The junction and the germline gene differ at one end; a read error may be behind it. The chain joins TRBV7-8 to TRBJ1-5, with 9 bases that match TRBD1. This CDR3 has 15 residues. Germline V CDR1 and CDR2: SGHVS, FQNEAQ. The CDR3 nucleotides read TGTGCCAGCAGCCTAGCCGGGACAGGGAATCAGCCCCAGCATTTT. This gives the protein CASSLAGTGNQPQHF.

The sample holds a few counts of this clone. CDR3 loop: CASLPRGSGTGNEQFF. In DNA, the CDR3 is TGTGCCAGCCTCCCGCGCGGTAGCGGGACTGGCAATGAGCAGTTCTTC. This chain links TRBV7-9 with TRBJ2-1; 8 bases agree with TRBD2. The CDR3 contains 16 residues. The germline V gene has CDR1 SEHNR and CDR2 FQNEAQ (reference sequence). After removal of 8 bases from V and 6 bases from J, the junction contained 15 bases not matched to a gene.

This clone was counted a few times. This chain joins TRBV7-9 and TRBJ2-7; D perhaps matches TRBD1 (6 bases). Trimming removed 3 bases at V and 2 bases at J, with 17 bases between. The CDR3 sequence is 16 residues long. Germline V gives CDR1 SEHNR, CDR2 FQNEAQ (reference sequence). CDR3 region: CASSFETGPITYEQYF. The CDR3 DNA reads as TGTGCCAGCAGCTTTGAAACAGGGCCTATTACCTACGAGCAGTACTTC.

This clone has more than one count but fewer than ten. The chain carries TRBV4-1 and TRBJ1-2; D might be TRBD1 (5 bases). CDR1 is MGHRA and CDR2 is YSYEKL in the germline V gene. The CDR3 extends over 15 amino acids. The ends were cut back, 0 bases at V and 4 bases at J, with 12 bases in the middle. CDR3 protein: CASSQDQQDRYGYTF. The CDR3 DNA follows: TGCGCCAGCAGCCAAGATCAACAGGACCGCTATGGCTACACCTTC.

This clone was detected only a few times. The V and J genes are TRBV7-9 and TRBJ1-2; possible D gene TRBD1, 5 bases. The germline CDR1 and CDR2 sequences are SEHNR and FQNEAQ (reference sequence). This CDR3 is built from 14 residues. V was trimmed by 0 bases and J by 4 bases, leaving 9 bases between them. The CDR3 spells CASSLAEGSYGYTF. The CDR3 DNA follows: TGTGCCAGCAGCTTAGCGGAGGGGAGCTATGGCTACACCTTC.